This TCR beta chain was captured in a study of OX40 agonist ivuxolimab in advanced cancers. Study-wide background: Partial responses were achieved by three patients, one with hepatocellular carcinoma and two with cutaneous melanoma.

CDR3 size: 14 residues. Trimming removed 4 bases from V and 7 bases from J, with 11 bases in between. Looked up from germline, CDR1 is MNHNY and CDR2 is SVGAGI (reference sequence). Comments on this clone: Its antigen is as yet unknown.

General study findings and limits: Relatively little clonal expansion, among the lowest observed, appeared in partial responders at 0.1-3.0 mg/kg.

Assay: immunoSEQ multiplex PCR; the TCRdb copy retains only in-frame clones and omits some. The sample consists of some 61,000 clones, roughly four fifths of them appearing once. Exclusion of a patient followed from autoimmune disease history or systemic immunosuppression. This TCR was sampled from an adult with an advanced solid tumor such as melanoma, head and neck, liver or kidney cancer. Here the sequenced sample was CD4+ or CD8+ T cells sorted from blood, taken in a trial of the OX40 agonist ivuxolimab. V is TRBV6-6 and J is TRBJ1-6, with D hard to call. The CDR3 DNA reads as TGTGCCAGCAGTTTCGAACAGAGAAATTCACCCCTCCACTTT. Protein sequence: CASSFEQRNSPLHF.